The 5 T cell receptor beta chains presented below share a single source sample, sequenced in a study of patients and donors after allogeneic stem cell transplantation. TCRdb passed the RT-PCR reads through MiXCR, listing each CDR3 protein once. The sample has over 200,000 distinct CDR3 sequences, 38% seen once. Sequenced sample: blood, either unsorted or a sorted T cell fraction (not recorded which). The source of these receptors is a human donor who was either an allogeneic HSCT recipient or a stem cell or donor lymphocyte infusion donor (not recorded which). It is not recorded whose cells these are; they may come from a transplant donor.

In its sample, this clonotype was seen a few times. The chain combines TRBV29-1 with TRBJ1-1, with a weak D call TRBD1 (5 bases). The V gene's germline CDR1 is SQVTM and CDR2 ANQGSEA. V was trimmed by 1 base and J by 5 bases, leaving 11 bases between them. This CDR3 has 13 amino acids. The CDR3 loop reads CSVEVTGSTEAFF. As DNA, the CDR3 is TGCAGCGTTGAAGTAACAGGTAGTACTGAAGCTTTCTTT.

The chain carries TRBV5-1 and TRBJ2-7, with 9 bases lining up with TRBD1. CDR1 and CDR2 (germline): SGHRS, YFSETQ. The CDR3 totals 16 residues. The V segment lost 4 bases and the J segment 6 bases; nucleotides outside the gene matches: 14. The CDR3 region has the DNA TGCGCCAGCAGCGAACCTGGACAGGGGAGGACGGGCGAGCAGTACTTC. Translation gives CASSEPGQGRTGEQYF. Variable domain in full (rest from reference TRBV5-1 and TRBJ2-7): KAGVTQTPRYLIKTRGQQVTLSCSPISGHRSVSWYQQTPGQGLQFLFEYFSETQRNKGNFPGRFSGRQFSNSRSEMNVSTLELGDSALYLCASSEPGQGRTGEQYFGPGTRLTVT.

The J gene is TRBJ2-3, the V gene TRBV12-3 or TRBV12-4; 8 positions match TRBD2. V lost 5 bases and J lost 0; bases outside the gene matches: 13. This CDR3 spans 18 amino acids. This chain's CDR3 is CASSPHGLLAASTDTQYF. CDR3 sequence (DNA): TGTGCCAGCAGTCCTCACGGCCTACTAGCGGCTAGCACAGATACGCAGTATTTT.

The CDR3 coding sequence is TGTGCCAGCAGCCAAGATACTGAGGAAGGGGACGAGCAGTACTTC. Residues: CASSQDTEEGDEQYF. J is TRBJ2-7 and V is TRBV4-2, with D possibly being TRBD1 (5 bases). V lost 0 bases, J lost 5 bases, and 14 bases lay in between. This CDR3 region has 15 residues. Germline V gene sequence: CDR1 LGHNA, CDR2 YNFKEQ.

The chain has TRBV12-3 or TRBV12-4 and TRBJ2-3, with TRBD2 matching 11 bases. The CDR3 has 17 residues. J gave up 0 bases and V 5 bases, and 7 bases lay outside the gene matches. CDR3 DNA: TGTGCCAGCAGTGCCGGGACTAGCGGCACTAGCACAGATACGCAGTATTTT. It translates to CASSAGTSGTSTDTQYF.